Given below is one TCR beta chain in context. This specimen belongs to a study of blood T cell repertoires in COVID-19. V dropped 0 bases and J dropped 1 base, with 4 bases sitting between them. Germline loops: CDR1 MNHNY, CDR2 SVGAGI (reference sequence). This CDR3 spans 13 amino acids. Assay: immunoSEQ multiplex PCR; the TCRdb copy retains only in-frame clones and omits some. The table includes 150,000 to 200,000 clones, more than 65% detected once. This TCR came from a human donor with acute or convalescent COVID-19. The donor label of this sample is uncertain. This rearrangement joins TRBV6-6 to TRBJ2-7; no definite D call. The sample was peripheral blood. The CDR3 sequence: CASSYSTSYEQYF. The CDR3, as DNA: TGTGCCAGCAGTTACTCGACTTCCTACGAGCAGTACTTC.